This T cell receptor (beta chain) comes out of a study of early T cells in non-severe SARS-CoV-2 infection. Attachment of unique molecular identifiers to individual cDNA molecules was performed. TCRdb independently ran MiXCR on the 5' RACE reads; one entry per CDR3 protein. Counted here are over 85,000 distinct CDR3 sequences, roughly 13% occurring once; the ten biggest clones make up about 4%. Germline lookup yields CDR1 SGHVS and CDR2 FQNEAQ. The CDR3 is 14 amino acids. V was pared by 5 bases and J by 0 bases, with 8 bases between. V usage is TRBV7-8 and J usage is TRBJ1-3; no reliable D call. Source: whole blood, taken at baseline. The receptor's source is an adult who was a healthcare worker with PCR-confirmed SARS-CoV-2 infection or an uninfected control (not recorded which). CDR3 loop: CASSLGDSGNTIYF. CDR3 DNA: TGTGCCAGCAGCCTCGGGGACTCTGGAAACACCATATATTTT.